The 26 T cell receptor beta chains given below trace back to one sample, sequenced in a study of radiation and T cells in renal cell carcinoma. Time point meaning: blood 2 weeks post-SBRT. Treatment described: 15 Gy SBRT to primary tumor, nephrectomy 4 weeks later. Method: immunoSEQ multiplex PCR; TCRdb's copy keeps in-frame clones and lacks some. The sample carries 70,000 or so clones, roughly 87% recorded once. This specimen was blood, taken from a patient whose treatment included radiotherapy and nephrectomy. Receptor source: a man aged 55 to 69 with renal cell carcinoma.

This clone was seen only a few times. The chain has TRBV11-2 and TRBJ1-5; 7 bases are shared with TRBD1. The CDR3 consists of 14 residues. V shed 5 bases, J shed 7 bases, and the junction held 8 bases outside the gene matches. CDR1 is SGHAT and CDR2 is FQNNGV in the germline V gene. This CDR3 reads CASSPTGVGQPQHF. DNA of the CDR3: TGTGCCAGCAGCCCTACAGGGGTGGGCCAGCCCCAGCATTTT.

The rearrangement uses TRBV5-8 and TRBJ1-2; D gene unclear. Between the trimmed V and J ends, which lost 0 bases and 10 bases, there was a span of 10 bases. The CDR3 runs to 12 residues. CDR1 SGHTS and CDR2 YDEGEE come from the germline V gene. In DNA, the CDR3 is TGTGCCAGCAGCTTGGGGAGTGCCCTCTACACCTTC. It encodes CASSLGSALYTF.

For the CDR3, the DNA is TGTGCCAGTAGTATAGAGGCACGGGGGGCCTATGGCTACACCTTC. Its translation is CASSIEARGAYGYTF. This chain connects TRBV19 to TRBJ1-2; TRBD1 might be the D (6 bases). Germline V gives CDR1 LNHDA, CDR2 SQIVND (reference sequence). The V end was cut by 0 bases, the J end by 4 bases, with 12 bases between. The length of the CDR3 is 15 residues.

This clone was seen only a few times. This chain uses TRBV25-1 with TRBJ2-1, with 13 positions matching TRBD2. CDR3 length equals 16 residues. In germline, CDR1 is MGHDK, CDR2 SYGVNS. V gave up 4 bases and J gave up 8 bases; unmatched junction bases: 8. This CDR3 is CASSGWTSGSEDEQFF. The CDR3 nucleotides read TGTGCCAGCAGTGGATGGACTAGCGGGAGTGAGGATGAGCAGTTCTTC. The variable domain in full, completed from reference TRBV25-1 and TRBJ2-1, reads EADIYQTPRYLVIGTGKKITLECSQTMGHDKMYWYQQDPGMELHLIHYSYGVNSTEKGDLSSESTVSRIRTEHFPLTLESARPSHTSQYLCASSGWTSGSEDEQFFGPGTRLTVL.

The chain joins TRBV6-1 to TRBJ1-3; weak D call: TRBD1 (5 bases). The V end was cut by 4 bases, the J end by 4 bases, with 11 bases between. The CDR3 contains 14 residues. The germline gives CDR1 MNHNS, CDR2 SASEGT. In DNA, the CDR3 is TGTGCCAGCAGTGGGGCAGGGTCCGGAAACACCATATATTTT. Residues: CASSGAGSGNTIYF.

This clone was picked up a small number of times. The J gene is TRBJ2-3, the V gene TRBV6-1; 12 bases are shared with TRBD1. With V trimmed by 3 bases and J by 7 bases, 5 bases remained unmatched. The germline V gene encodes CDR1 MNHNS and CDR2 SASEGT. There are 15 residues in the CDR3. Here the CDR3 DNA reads TGTGCCAGCAGTGAGGGGGACAGGGGGCAGTATACGCAGTATTTT. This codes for CASSEGDRGQYTQYF.

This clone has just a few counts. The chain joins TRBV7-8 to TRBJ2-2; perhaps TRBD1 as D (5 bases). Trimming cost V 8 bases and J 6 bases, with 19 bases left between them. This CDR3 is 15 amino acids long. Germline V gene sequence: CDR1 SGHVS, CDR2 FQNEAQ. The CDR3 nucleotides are TGTGCCAGCCGAGGTGGGGCTCCTGACGCCGGGGAGCTGTTTTTT. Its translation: CASRGGAPDAGELFF. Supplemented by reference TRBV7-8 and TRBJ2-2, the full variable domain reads GAGVSQSPRYKVAKRGQDVALRCDPISGHVSLFWYQQALGQGPEFLTYFQNEAQLDKSGLPSDRFFAERPEGSVSTLKIQRTQQEDSAVYLCASRGGAPDAGELFFGEGSRLTVL.

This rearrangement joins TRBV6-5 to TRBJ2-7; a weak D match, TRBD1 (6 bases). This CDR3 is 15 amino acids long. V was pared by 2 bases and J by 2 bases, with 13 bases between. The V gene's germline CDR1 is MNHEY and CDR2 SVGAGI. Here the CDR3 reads CASSYGDTRTYEQYF. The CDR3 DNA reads TGTGCCAGCAGTTACGGGGACACACGCACCTACGAGCAGTACTTC.

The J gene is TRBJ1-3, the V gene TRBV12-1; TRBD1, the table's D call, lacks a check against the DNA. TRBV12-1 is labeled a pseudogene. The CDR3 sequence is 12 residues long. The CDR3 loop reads CASNPATGAIYF. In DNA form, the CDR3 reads TGTGCCAGCAACCCCGCGACAGGGGCGATATATTTT.

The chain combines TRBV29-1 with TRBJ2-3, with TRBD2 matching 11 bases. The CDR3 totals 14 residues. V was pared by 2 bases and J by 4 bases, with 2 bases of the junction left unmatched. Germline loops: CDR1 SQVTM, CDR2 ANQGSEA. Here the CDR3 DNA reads TGCAGCGTTGAAATAGCGGGAGGGCCAGATACGCAGTATTTT. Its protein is CSVEIAGGPDTQYF.

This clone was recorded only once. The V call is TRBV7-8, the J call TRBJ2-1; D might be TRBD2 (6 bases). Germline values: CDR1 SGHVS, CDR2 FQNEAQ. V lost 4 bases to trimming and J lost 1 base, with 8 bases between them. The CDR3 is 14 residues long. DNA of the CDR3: TGTGCCAGCAGCTCCGGGACTTCCTACAATGAGCAGTTCTTC. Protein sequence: CASSSGTSYNEQFF. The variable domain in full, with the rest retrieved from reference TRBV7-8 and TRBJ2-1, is GAGVSQSPRYKVAKRGQDVALRCDPISGHVSLFWYQQALGQGPEFLTYFQNEAQLDKSGLPSDRFFAERPEGSVSTLKIQRTQQEDSAVYLCASSSGTSYNEQFFGPGTRLTVL.

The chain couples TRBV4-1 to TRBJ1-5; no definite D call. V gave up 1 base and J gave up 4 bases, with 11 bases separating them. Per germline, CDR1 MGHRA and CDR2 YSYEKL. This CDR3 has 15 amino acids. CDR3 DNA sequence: TGCGCCAGCAGCCAAGTTCCAGGCTCAAATCAGCCCCAGCATTTT. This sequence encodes CASSQVPGSNQPQHF.

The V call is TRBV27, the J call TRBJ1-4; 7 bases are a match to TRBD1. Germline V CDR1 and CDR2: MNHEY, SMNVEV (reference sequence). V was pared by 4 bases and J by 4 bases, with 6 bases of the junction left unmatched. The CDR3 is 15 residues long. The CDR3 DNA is TGTGCCAGCAGTTATCGGACAGGCTATAATGAAAAACTGTTTTTT. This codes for CASSYRTGYNEKLFF.

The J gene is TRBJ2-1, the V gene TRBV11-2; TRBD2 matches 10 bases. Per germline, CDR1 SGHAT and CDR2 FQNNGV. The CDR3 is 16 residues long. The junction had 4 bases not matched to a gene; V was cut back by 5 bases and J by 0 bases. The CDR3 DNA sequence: TGTGCCAGCAGCGTCCCTAGCGGGAGCTCCTACAATGAGCAGTTCTTC. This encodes CASSVPSGSSYNEQFF.

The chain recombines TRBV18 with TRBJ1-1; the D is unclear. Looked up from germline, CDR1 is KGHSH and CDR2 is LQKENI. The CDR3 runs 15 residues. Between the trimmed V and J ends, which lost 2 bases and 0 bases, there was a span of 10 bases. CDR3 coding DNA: TGTGCCAGCTCACCAGTTTGGCCAATGAACACTGAAGCTTTCTTT. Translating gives CASSPVWPMNTEAFF. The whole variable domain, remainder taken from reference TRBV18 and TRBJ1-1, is NAGVMQNPRHLVRRRGQEARLRCSPMKGHSHVYWYRQLPEEGLKFMVYLQKENIIDESGMPKERFSAEFPKEGPSILRIQQVVRGDSAAYFCASSPVWPMNTEAFFGQGTRLTVV.

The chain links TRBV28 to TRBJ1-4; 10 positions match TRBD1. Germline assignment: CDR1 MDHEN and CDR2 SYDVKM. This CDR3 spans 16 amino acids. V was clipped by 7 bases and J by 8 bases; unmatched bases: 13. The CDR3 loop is CASTEDRGSWLEKLFF. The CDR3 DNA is TGTGCCAGCACCGAGGACAGGGGGTCATGGCTGGAAAAACTGTTTTTT.

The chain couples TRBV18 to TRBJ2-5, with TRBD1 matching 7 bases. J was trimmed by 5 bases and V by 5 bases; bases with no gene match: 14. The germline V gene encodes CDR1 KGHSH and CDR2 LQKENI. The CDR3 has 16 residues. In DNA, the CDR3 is TGTGCCAGCTCAACGACAGGGCCCGGTTCTGGGGAGACCCAGTACTTC. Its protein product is CASSTTGPGSGETQYF.

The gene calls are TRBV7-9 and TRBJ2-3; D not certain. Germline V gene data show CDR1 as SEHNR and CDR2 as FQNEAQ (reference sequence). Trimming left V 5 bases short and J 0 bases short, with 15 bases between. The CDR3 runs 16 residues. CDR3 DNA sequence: TGTGCCAGCAGCACACGGTCCTTCGCTAGCACAGATACGCAGTATTTT. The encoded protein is CASSTRSFASTDTQYF. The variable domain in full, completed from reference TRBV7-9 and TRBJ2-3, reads DTGVSQNPRHKITKRGQNVTFRCDPISEHNRLYWYRQTLGQGPEFLTYFQNEAQLEKSRLLSDRFSAERPKGSFSTLEIQRTEQGDSAMYLCASSTRSFASTDTQYFGPGTRLTVL.

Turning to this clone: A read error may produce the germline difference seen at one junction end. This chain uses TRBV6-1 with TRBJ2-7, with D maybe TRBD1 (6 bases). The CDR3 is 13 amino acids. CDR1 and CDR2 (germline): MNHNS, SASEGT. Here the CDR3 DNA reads TGTGCCAGCAGTGAAGCGCTTGGGGGTCAGGGGTGGTTC. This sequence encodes CASSEALGGQGWF.

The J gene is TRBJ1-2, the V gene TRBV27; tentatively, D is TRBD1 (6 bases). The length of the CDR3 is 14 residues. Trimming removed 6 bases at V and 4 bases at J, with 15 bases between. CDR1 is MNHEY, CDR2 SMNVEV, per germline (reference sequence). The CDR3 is CASRDPGEGYGYTF. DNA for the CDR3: TGTGCCAGCAGGGATCCAGGGGAGGGCTATGGCTACACCTTC.

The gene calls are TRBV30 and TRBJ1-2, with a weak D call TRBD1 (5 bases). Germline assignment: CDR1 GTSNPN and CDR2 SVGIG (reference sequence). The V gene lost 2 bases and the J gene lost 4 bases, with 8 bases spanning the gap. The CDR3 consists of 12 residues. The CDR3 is CAWSLGGYGYTF. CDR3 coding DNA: TGTGCCTGGAGTTTGGGGGGCTATGGCTACACCTTC.

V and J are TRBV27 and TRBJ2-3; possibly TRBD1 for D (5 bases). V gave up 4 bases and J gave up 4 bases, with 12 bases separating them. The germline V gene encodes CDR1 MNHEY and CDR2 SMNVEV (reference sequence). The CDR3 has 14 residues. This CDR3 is CASSSPGRPDTQYF. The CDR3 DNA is TGTGCCAGCAGTTCCCCAGGGCGGCCAGATACGCAGTATTTT.

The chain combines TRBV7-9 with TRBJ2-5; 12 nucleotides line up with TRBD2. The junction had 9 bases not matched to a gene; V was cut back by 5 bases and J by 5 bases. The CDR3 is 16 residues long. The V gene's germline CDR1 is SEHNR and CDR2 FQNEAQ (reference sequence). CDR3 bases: TGTGCCAGCAGCCCGACTAGCGGGAGAAGACGGGAGACCCAGTACTTC. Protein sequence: CASSPTSGRRRETQYF.

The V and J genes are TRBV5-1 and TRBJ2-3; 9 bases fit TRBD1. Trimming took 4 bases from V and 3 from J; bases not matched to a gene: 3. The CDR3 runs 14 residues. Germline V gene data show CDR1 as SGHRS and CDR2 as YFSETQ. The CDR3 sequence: CASSTQGATDTQYF. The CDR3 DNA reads TGCGCCAGCAGCACACAGGGGGCGACAGATACGCAGTATTTT. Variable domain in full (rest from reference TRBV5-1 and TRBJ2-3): KAGVTQTPRYLIKTRGQQVTLSCSPISGHRSVSWYQQTPGQGLQFLFEYFSETQRNKGNFPGRFSGRQFSNSRSEMNVSTLELGDSALYLCASSTQGATDTQYFGPGTRLTVL.

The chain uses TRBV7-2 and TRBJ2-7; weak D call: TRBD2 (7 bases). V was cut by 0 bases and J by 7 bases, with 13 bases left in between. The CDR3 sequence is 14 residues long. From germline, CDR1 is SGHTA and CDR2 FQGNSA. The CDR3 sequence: CASSLARGGVEQYF. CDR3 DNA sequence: TGTGCCAGCAGCTTAGCTAGAGGGGGGGTAGAGCAGTACTTC.

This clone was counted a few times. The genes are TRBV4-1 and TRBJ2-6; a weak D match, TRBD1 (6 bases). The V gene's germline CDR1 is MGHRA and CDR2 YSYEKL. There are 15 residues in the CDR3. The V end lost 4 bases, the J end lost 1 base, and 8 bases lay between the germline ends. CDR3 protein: CASSRDRSGANVLTF. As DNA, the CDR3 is TGCGCCAGCAGCCGCGACAGGTCTGGGGCCAACGTCCTGACTTTC.